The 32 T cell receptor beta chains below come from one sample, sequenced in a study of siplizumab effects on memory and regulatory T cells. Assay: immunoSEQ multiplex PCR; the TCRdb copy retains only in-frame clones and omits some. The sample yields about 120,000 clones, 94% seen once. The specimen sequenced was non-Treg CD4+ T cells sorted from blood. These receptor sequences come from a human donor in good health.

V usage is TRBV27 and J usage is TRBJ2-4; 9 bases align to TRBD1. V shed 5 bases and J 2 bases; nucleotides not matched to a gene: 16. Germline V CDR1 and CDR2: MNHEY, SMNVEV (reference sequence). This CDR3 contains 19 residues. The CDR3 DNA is TGTGCCAGCAGTGCCTACCTACAGGGGGCAGGGGGTACCAAAAACATTCAGTACTTC. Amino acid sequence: CASSAYLQGAGGTKNIQYF.

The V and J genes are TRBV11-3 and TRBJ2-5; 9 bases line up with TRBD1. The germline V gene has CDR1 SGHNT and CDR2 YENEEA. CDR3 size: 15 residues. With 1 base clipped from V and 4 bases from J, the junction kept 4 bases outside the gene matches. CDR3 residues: CASSLGQGVTETQYF. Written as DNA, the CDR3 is TGTGCCAGCAGCTTAGGACAGGGGGTTACAGAGACCCAGTACTTC.

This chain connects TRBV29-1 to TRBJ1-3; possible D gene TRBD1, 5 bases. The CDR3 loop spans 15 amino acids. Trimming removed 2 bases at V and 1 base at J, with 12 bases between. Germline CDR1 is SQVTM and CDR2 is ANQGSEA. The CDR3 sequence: CSVELWRGSGNTIYF. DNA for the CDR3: TGCAGCGTTGAACTTTGGCGGGGGTCTGGAAACACCATATATTTT.

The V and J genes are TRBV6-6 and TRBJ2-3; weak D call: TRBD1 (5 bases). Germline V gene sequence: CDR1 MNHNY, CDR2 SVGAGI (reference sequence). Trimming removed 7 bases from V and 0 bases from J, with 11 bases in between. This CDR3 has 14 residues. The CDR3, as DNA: TGTGCCAGCACTCAGGGTTCCAGCACAGATACGCAGTATTTT. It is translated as CASTQGSSTDTQYF.

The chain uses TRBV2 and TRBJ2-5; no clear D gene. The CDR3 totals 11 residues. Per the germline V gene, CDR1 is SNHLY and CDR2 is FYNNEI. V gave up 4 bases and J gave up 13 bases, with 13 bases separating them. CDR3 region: CASSALELVYF. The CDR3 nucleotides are TGTGCCAGCAGTGCCTTAGAACTCGTGTACTTC.

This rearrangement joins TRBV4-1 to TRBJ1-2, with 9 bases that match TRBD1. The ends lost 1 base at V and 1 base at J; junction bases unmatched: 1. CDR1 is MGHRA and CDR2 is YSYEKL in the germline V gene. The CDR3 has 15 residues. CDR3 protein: CASSQGTGVNYGYTF. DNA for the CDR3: TGCGCCAGCAGCCAAGGGACAGGGGTTAACTATGGCTACACCTTC.

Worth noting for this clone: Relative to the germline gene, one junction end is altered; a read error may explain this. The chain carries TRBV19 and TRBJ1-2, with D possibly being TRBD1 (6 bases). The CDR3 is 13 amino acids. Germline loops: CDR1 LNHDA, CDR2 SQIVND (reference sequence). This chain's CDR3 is CASSVTGTTAGSF. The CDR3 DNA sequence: TGTGCCAGTAGTGTTACCGGGACAACCGCGGGGTCTTTT.

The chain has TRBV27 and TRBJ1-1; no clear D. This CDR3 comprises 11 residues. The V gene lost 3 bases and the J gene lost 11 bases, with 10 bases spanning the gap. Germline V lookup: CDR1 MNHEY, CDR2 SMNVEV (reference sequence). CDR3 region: CASSFGGSAFF. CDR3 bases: TGTGCCAGCAGTTTCGGAGGGTCGGCTTTCTTT.

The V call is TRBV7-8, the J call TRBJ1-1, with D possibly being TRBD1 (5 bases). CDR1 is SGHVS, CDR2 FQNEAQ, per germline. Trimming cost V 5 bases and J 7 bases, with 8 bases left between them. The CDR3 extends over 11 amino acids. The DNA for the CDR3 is TGTGCCAGCAGCGTACAGGTTGAAGCTTTCTTT. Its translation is CASSVQVEAFF.

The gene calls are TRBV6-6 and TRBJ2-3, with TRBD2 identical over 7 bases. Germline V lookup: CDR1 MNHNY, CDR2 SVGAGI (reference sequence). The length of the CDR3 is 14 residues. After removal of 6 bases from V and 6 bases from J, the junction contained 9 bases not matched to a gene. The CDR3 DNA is TGTGCCAGCAGCTCCAATAAGCGGGGCGATACGCAGTATTTT. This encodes CASSSNKRGDTQYF.

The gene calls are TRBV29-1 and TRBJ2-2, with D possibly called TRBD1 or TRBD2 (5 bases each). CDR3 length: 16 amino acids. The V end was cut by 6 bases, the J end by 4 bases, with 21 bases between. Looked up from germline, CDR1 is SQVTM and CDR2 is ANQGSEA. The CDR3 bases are TGCAGCGTCCCAAATAGGGCAGGGAGTTCCACCGGGGAGCTGTTTTTT. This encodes CSVPNRAGSSTGELFF.

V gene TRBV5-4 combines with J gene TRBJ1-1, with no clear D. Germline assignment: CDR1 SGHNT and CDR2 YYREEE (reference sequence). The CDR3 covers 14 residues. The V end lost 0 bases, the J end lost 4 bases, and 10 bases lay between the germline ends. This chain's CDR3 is CASSLVKEGTEAFF. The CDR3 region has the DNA TGTGCCAGCAGCTTGGTAAAAGAGGGCACTGAAGCTTTCTTT.

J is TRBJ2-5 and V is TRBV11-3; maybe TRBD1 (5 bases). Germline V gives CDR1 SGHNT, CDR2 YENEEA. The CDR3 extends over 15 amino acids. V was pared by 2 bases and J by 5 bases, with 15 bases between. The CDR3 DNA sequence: TGTGCCAGCAGCTTAAGGCAGGGTGGTCGCGAGACCCAGTACTTC. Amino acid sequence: CASSLRQGGRETQYF.

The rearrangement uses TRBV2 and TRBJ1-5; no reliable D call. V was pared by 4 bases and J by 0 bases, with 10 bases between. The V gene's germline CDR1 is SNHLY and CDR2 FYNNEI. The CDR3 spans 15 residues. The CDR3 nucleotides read TGTGCCAGCAGTGGCCAGACCTATAGCAATCAGCCCCAGCATTTT. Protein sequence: CASSGQTYSNQPQHF.

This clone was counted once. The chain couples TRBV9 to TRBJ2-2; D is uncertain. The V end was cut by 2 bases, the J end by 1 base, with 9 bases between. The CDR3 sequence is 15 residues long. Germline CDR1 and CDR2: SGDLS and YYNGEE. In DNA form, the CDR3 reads TGTGCCAGCAGCGTTCGGCCGCAGAACACCGGGGAGCTGTTTTTT. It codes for CASSVRPQNTGELFF.

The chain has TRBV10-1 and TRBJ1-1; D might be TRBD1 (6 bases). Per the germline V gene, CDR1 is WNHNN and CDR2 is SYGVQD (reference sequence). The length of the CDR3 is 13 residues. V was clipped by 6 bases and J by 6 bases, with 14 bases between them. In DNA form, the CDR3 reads TGCGCCAGCAGGAGAGACAGGTTCGCTGAAGCTTTCTTT. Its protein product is CASRRDRFAEAFF.

The CDR3 region is CASSLGTGRGTGELFF. CDR3 bases: TGTGCCAGCAGCTTGGGGACAGGAAGAGGGACCGGGGAGCTGTTTTTT. The genes are TRBV5-6 and TRBJ2-2; 7 bases align to TRBD1. Germline V gene lookup returns CDR1 SGHDT and CDR2 YYEEEE. V was clipped by 0 bases and J by 5 bases; unmatched bases: 7. The CDR3 runs 16 residues.

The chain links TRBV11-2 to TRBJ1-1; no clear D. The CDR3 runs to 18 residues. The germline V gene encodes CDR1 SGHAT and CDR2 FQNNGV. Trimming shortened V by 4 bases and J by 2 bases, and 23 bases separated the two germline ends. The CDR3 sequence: CASSSPPDSSRRNTEAFF. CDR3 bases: TGTGCCAGCAGCTCCCCTCCTGACTCCTCAAGGCGTAACACTGAAGCTTTCTTT.

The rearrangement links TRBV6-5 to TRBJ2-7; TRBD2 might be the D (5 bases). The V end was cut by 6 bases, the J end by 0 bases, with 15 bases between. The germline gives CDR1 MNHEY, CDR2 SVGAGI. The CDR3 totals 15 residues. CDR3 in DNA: TGTGCCAGCAGAAAAGCCGGACTGAGCTCCTACGAGCAGTACTTC. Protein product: CASRKAGLSSYEQYF.

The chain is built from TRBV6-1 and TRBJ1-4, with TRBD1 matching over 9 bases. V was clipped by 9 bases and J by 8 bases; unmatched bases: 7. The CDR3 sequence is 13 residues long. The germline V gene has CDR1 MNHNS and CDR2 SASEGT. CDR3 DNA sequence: TGTGCCAGTGAGACAGGGGGAATAGAAAAACTGTTTTTT. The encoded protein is CASETGGIEKLFF.

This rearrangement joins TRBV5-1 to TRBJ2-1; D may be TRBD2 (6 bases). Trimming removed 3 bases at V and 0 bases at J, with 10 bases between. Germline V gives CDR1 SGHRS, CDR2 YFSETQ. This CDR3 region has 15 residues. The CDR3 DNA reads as TGCGCCAGCAGCTCGGGACTTCTCTCCTACAATGAGCAGTTCTTC. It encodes CASSSGLLSYNEQFF.

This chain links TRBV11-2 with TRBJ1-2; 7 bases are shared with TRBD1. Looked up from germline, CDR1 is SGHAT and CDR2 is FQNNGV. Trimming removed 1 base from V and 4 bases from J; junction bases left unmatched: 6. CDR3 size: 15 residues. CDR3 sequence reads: CASSLVGGGGYGYTF. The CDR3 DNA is TGTGCCAGCAGCTTAGTGGGAGGGGGCGGCTATGGCTACACCTTC.

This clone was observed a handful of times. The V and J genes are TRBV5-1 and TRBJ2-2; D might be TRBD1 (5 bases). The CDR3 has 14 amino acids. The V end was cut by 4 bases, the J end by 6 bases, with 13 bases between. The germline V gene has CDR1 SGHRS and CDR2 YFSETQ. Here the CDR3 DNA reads TGCGCCAGCAGCCAGGGTCCCCGGGCCGGGGAGCTGTTTTTT. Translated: CASSQGPRAGELFF.

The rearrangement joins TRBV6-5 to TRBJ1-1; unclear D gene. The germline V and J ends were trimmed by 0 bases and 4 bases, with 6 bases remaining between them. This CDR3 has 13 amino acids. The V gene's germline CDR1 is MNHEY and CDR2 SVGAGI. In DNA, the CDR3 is TGTGCCAGCAGTTACTCGAGGGCCACTGAAGCTTTCTTT. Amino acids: CASSYSRATEAFF.

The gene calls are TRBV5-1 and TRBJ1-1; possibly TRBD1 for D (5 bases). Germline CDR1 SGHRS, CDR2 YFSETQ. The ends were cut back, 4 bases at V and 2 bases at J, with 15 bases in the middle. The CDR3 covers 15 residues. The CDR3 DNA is TGCGCCAGCAGCCTAACGGGGACCTTCAACACTGAAGCTTTCTTT. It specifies CASSLTGTFNTEAFF.

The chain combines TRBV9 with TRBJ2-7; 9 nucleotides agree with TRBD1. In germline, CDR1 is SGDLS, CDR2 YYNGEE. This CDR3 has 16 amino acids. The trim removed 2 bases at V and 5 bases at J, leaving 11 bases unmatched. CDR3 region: CASSVRRLGQGHEQYF. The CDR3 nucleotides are TGTGCCAGCAGCGTCCGACGTCTGGGACAGGGCCACGAGCAGTACTTC.

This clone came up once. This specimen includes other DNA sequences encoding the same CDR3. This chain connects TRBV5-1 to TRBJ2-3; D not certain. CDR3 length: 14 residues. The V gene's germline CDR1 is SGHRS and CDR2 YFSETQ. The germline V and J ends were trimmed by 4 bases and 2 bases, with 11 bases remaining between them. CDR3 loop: CASSLGLDTDTQYF. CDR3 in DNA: TGCGCCAGCAGCCTGGGTCTAGACACAGATACGCAGTATTTT.

This chain's CDR3 is CASSATFQATQYF. The CDR3, as DNA: TGTGCCAGCAGTGCGACTTTCCAAGCGACGCAGTATTTT. The genes are TRBV6-6 and TRBJ2-3; no reliable D call. V lost 5 bases, J lost 9 bases, and 15 bases lay in between. Per the germline V gene, CDR1 is MNHNY and CDR2 is SVGAGI (reference sequence). The length of the CDR3 is 13 residues.

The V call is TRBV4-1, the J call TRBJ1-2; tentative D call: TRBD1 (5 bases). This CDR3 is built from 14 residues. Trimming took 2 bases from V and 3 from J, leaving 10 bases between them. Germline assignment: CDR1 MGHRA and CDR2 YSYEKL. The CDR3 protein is CASSQRVGDYGYTF. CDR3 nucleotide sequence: TGCGCCAGCAGCCAAAGGGTGGGGGACTATGGCTACACCTTC.

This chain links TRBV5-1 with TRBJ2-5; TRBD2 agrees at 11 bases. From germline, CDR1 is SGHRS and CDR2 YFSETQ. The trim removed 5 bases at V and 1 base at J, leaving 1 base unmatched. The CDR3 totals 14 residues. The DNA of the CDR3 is TGCGCCAGCAGTAGCGGGAGGGGCCAAGAGACCCAGTACTTC. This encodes CASSSGRGQETQYF.

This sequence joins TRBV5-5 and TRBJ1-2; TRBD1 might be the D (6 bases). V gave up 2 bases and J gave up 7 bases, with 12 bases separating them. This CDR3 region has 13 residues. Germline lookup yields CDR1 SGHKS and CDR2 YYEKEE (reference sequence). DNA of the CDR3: TGTGCCAGCAGCTTAGGAGGGGGTTCTGGCTACACCTTC. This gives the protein CASSLGGGSGYTF. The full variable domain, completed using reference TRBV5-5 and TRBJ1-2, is DAGVTQSPTHLIKTRGQQVTLRCSPISGHKSVSWYQQVLGQGPQFIFQYYEKEERGRGNFPDRFSARQFPNYSSELNVNALLLGDSALYLCASSLGGGSGYTFGSGTRLTVV.

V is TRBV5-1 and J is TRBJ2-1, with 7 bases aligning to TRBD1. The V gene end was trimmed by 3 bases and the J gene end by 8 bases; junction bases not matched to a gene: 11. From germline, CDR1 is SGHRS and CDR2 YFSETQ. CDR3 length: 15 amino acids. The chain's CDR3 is CASSSGGRGFDEQFF. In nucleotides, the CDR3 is TGCGCCAGCAGCTCTGGAGGCAGGGGGTTCGATGAGCAGTTCTTC.